A single TCR beta chain is shown here with its context. Its matching antigen is unknown. This entry belongs to a study of T cells after yellow fever vaccination. Study results and caveats: The booster saw the reappearance of most primary-vaccination clones (more than 95% CD4, 80% to 90% CD8). The CD4 and CD8 compartments had a small share of their clonotypes in common.

For TCR, cDNA came from 5'RACE template switching, which added a universal primer site and UMIs. TCRdb re-called the 5' RACE reads with MiXCR, one entry per CDR3 protein. The profile shows 450,000 to 550,000 distinct CDR3 sequences, around a fifth of them singletons. CDR3 size: 16 residues. The ends were cut back, 0 bases at V and 12 bases at J, with 23 bases in the middle. The germline V gene has CDR1 SGHTA and CDR2 FQGNSA. Material: PBMCs, obtained 21 days after the first yellow fever vaccination. This TCR was recovered from a man aged 18-30 years who received the YFV17D yellow fever vaccine. The rearrangement joins TRBV7-2 to TRBJ1-1, with a weak D call TRBD1 (5 bases). CDR3 DNA: TGTGCCAGCAGCTTAGCGGTCAGGGTTTATTCGATCACAACTTTCTTT. Protein: CASSLAVRVYSITTFF.